This is a list of T cell receptor beta chains from one sample in a study of T cells in Graves' hyperthyroidism and ophthalmopathy. Each CDR3 protein gets one entry after TCRdb re-called the multiplex PCR reads with MiXCR. Among 450,000 to 600,000 distinct CDR3 sequences listed, around 15% were seen once. Sequenced: blood. These receptors were obtained from a woman between 40 and 50 years old with Graves' hyperthyroidism. CDR3s include the opening cysteine and the closing phenylalanine or tryptophan. The D gene is left open where the match is weak. Clone size is given for some rows only: seen once, a few or many times, or a class if the clone is expanded.

len: 13
v_gene: TRBV3-1
abundance: many
d_gene: .
j_gene: TRBJ1-2
CDR3aa: CASSQDGAGGYTF
CDR3nt: TGTGCCAGCAGCCAAGATGGGGCTGGTGGCTACACCTTC

len: 13
v_gene: TRBV27
abundance: few
d_gene: .
j_gene: TRBJ1-6
CDR3aa: CASSFGLNSPLHF
CDR3nt: TGTGCCAGCAGTTTTGGGCTTAATTCACCCCTCCACTTT

len: 16
v_gene: TRBV5-1
abundance: many
d_gene: TRBD2
j_gene: TRBJ2-3
CDR3aa: CASSLGLADFTDTQYF
CDR3nt: TGCGCCAGCAGCTTGGGACTAGCGGACTTCACAGATACGCAGTATTTT

len: 14
v_gene: TRBV30
abundance: many
d_gene: TRBD2
j_gene: TRBJ2-7
CDR3aa: CAWGTSGSSYEQYF
CDR3nt: TGTGCCTGGGGGACTAGCGGGAGCTCCTACGAGCAGTACTTC

len: 11
v_gene: TRBV29-1
abundance: few
d_gene: .
j_gene: TRBJ2-1
CDR3aa: CSGHASAEQFF
CDR3nt: TGCAGCGGCCATGCTAGCGCTGAGCAGTTCTTC

len: 10
v_gene: TRBV20-1
abundance: many
d_gene: .
j_gene: TRBJ2-3
CDR3aa: CSAREDTQYF
CDR3nt: TGCAGTGCTAGAGAGGATACGCAGTATTTT

len: 11
v_gene: TRBV11-2
abundance: few
d_gene: .
j_gene: TRBJ2-5
CDR3aa: CASSFKEAQYF
CDR3nt: TGTGCCAGCAGCTTTAAAGAGGCCCAGTACTTC

len: 15
v_gene: TRBV2
abundance: .
d_gene: .
j_gene: TRBJ2-1
CDR3aa: CASLGGIGSYNEQFF
CDR3nt: TGTGCCAGCCTCGGAGGGATAGGCTCCTACAATGAGCAGTTCTTC

len: 14
v_gene: TRBV28
abundance: many
d_gene: .
j_gene: TRBJ1-1
CDR3aa: CASSERALYTEAFF
CDR3nt: TGTGCCAGCAGCGAGAGGGCCCTTTACACTGAAGCTTTCTTT

len: 13
v_gene: TRBV7-9
abundance: many
d_gene: .
j_gene: TRBJ1-6
CDR3aa: CASSLGTEPKLHF
CDR3nt: TGTGCCAGCAGCTTGGGTACGGAACCAAAACTCCACTTT

len: 14
v_gene: TRBV20-1
abundance: many
d_gene: TRBD1
j_gene: TRBJ2-5
CDR3aa: CSATGQGTGETQYF
CDR3nt: TGCAGTGCCACAGGACAGGGCACCGGGGAGACCCAGTACTTC

len: 14
v_gene: TRBV5-1
abundance: many
d_gene: TRBD2
j_gene: TRBJ2-3
CDR3aa: CASGPGLATDTQYF
CDR3nt: TGCGCCAGCGGGCCGGGACTAGCAACAGATACGCAGTATTTT

len: 15
v_gene: TRBV6-1
abundance: few
d_gene: .
j_gene: TRBJ2-2
CDR3aa: CASRQQVANTGELFF
CDR3nt: TGTGCCAGCAGACAACAAGTCGCGAACACCGGGGAGCTGTTTTTT

len: 15
v_gene: TRBV20-1
abundance: many
d_gene: TRBD2
j_gene: TRBJ2-7
CDR3aa: CSARVPSGSLYEQYF
CDR3nt: TGCAGTGCTAGAGTACCTAGCGGGAGTCTATACGAGCAGTACTTC

len: 15
v_gene: TRBV19
abundance: many
d_gene: TRBD2
j_gene: TRBJ2-1
CDR3aa: CASSIVSGGPGEQFF
CDR3nt: TGTGCCAGTAGTATAGTGTCGGGAGGGCCGGGTGAGCAGTTCTTC

len: 15
v_gene: TRBV20-1
abundance: .
d_gene: TRBD2
j_gene: TRBJ2-5
CDR3aa: CSARDLLAGLETQYF
CDR3nt: TGCAGTGCTAGAGATTTACTAGCGGGACTTGAGACCCAGTACTTC

len: 18
v_gene: TRBV20-1
abundance: few
d_gene: TRBD1
j_gene: TRBJ1-5
CDR3aa: CSASRGQGVLGSNQPQHF
CDR3nt: TGCAGTGCTAGCCGGGGACAGGGGGTATTAGGTAGCAATCAGCCCCAGCATTTT

len: 16
v_gene: TRBV7-2
abundance: many
d_gene: TRBD2
j_gene: TRBJ2-5
CDR3aa: CASSLAGGSFRETQYF
CDR3nt: TGTGCCAGCAGCTTAGCGGGCGGGAGTTTCCGCGAGACCCAGTACTTC

len: 16
v_gene: TRBV10-3
abundance: few
d_gene: .
j_gene: TRBJ1-3
CDR3aa: CAISEDYGFSGNTIYF
CDR3nt: TGTGCCATCAGTGAGGATTATGGGTTCTCTGGAAACACCATATATTTT

len: 18
v_gene: TRBV20-1
abundance: many
d_gene: TRBD2
j_gene: TRBJ2-1
CDR3aa: CSARPLAGGPISYNEQFF
CDR3nt: TGCAGTGCCCGACCACTAGCGGGAGGGCCTATATCCTACAATGAGCAGTTCTTC

len: 21
v_gene: TRBV5-1
abundance: many
d_gene: TRBD2
j_gene: TRBJ2-5
CDR3aa: CASSLDTPGLAGEWGQETQYF
CDR3nt: TGCGCCAGCAGCTTGGATACCCCGGGACTAGCGGGAGAATGGGGGCAAGAGACCCAGTACTTC

len: 12
v_gene: TRBV30
abundance: many
d_gene: .
j_gene: TRBJ1-1
CDR3aa: CAWSDRHTEAFF
CDR3nt: TGTGCCTGGAGTGATAGGCACACTGAAGCTTTCTTT

len: 13
v_gene: TRBV18
abundance: many
d_gene: .
j_gene: TRBJ2-7
CDR3aa: CASSPNKRYEQYF
CDR3nt: TGTGCCAGCTCTCCTAACAAGCGCTACGAGCAGTACTTC

len: 15
v_gene: TRBV28
abundance: many
d_gene: TRBD1
j_gene: TRBJ2-7
CDR3aa: CASSPPGGTSVRQYF
CDR3nt: TGTGCCAGCAGTCCGCCAGGGGGCACATCGGTAAGGCAGTACTTC